The 23 T cell receptor beta chains presented below share a single source sample, sequenced in a study of technical replicates of blood from a handful of donors. Clones were read by immunoSEQ multiplex PCR, and TCRdb kept only the in-frame ones, dropping some. The sample has about 82,000 clones, roughly 92% seen once. The specimen was T cells isolated from PBMCs. Every receptor here comes from a human donor in good health.

J is TRBJ1-5 and V is TRBV19, with 8 nucleotides matching TRBD1. The CDR3 consists of 16 residues. CDR1 LNHDA and CDR2 SQIVND come from the germline V gene (reference sequence). The J segment lost 0 bases and the V segment lost 8 bases, leaving 9 bases of the junction unmatched. The CDR3 loop reads CASAQGARISNQPQHF. CDR3 sequence (DNA): TGTGCCAGTGCCCAGGGGGCGAGGATTAGCAATCAGCCCCAGCATTTT.

The table lists this clone with a count of one. This chain links TRBV5-5 with TRBJ2-2; 8 bases match TRBD1. The J segment lost 5 bases and the V segment lost 3 bases, leaving 15 bases of the junction unmatched. Per the germline V gene, CDR1 is SGHKS and CDR2 is YYEKEE (reference sequence). The CDR3 extends over 18 amino acids. CDR3 protein: CASSSRKWTGRITGELFF. CDR3 coding DNA: TGTGCCAGCAGCTCGCGGAAGTGGACAGGGAGGATTACCGGGGAGCTGTTTTTT.

The rearrangement uses TRBV7-9 and TRBJ1-4; the D gene is possibly TRBD1 (5 bases). The CDR3 has 15 amino acids. Germline CDR1 reads SEHNR; CDR2 reads FQNEAQ (reference sequence). Trimming took 0 bases from V and 1 from J, leaving 6 bases between them. This CDR3 reads CASSLAQGTNEKLFF. In nucleotides, the CDR3 is TGTGCCAGCAGCTTAGCCCAGGGAACTAATGAAAAACTGTTTTTT.

CDR3 nucleotides: TGTGCCAGCAGTTCGAACAGGATTCTTGGCGAGCAGTACTTC. Its protein is CASSSNRILGEQYF. This chain joins TRBV28 and TRBJ2-7, with D perhaps matching TRBD1 (5 bases). The V gene's germline CDR1 is MDHEN and CDR2 SYDVKM. The CDR3 has 14 amino acids. Trimming pared 4 bases from V and 6 bases from J, leaving 16 bases between.

CDR3 sequence reads: CASSQDPGGGNQPQHF. The CDR3 DNA follows: TGTGCCAGCAGCCAAGATCCGGGAGGGGGTAATCAGCCCCAGCATTTT. V gene TRBV4-2 combines with J gene TRBJ1-5; D is possibly TRBD1 (6 bases). The CDR3 is made up of 16 amino acids. V gave up 0 bases and J gave up 4 bases, with 13 bases separating them. The V gene's germline CDR1 is LGHNA and CDR2 YNFKEQ.

The chain uses TRBV29-1 and TRBJ2-3; D is undetermined. The germline V gene encodes CDR1 SQVTM and CDR2 ANQGSEA. V lost 0 bases and J lost 2, with 6 bases in between. The CDR3 spans 13 residues. In DNA form, the CDR3 reads TGCAGCGTTGAAGATAGCATCACAGATACGCAGTATTTT. Its translation: CSVEDSITDTQYF.

The chain joins TRBV5-1 to TRBJ2-7, with 8 bases lining up with TRBD2. Germline values: CDR1 SGHRS, CDR2 YFSETQ. The CDR3 runs to 15 residues. V was pared by 0 bases and J by 0 bases, with 2 bases of the junction left unmatched. The CDR3 sequence is CASSLGRGGSYEQYF. The CDR3 nucleotides read TGCGCCAGCAGCTTGGGTCGGGGGGGCTCCTACGAGCAGTACTTC.

The count of this clone is one. This rearrangement joins TRBV25-1 to TRBJ2-1; 8 bases agree with TRBD2. V lost 8 bases, J lost 8 bases, and 8 bases stayed unmatched. CDR3 length equals 13 residues. Germline lookup yields CDR1 MGHDK and CDR2 SYGVNS. CDR3 sequence (DNA): TGTGCCAGCGAGAGCGGGAGTAGCTATGAGCAGTTCTTC. Amino acids: CASESGSSYEQFF.

V is TRBV5-5 and J is TRBJ1-4, with D uncertain. This CDR3 comprises 15 residues. V was cut by 5 bases and J by 4 bases, with 15 bases left in between. Germline V gene lookup returns CDR1 SGHKS and CDR2 YYEKEE (reference sequence). The CDR3 loop reads CASSTVGGDNEKLFF. In DNA form, the CDR3 reads TGTGCCAGCAGTACTGTCGGCGGTGATAATGAAAAACTGTTTTTT.

CDR3 DNA sequence: TGTGCCAGCAGCTTACTAGGTTCTTCCTACAATGAGCAGTTCTTC. This gives the protein CASSLLGSSYNEQFF. The chain joins TRBV7-2 to TRBJ2-1; D unclear. From germline, CDR1 is SGHTA and CDR2 FQGNSA. The V end was cut by 2 bases, the J end by 1 base, with 9 bases between. The CDR3 runs to 15 residues.

This chain links TRBV7-9 with TRBJ2-7; D gene ambiguous. The CDR3 sequence is 13 residues long. Germline V gene lookup returns CDR1 SEHNR and CDR2 FQNEAQ (reference sequence). Trimming pared 5 bases from V and 2 bases from J, leaving 10 bases between. The CDR3 reads CASSGDSAYEQYF. DNA for the CDR3: TGTGCCAGCAGCGGTGACTCCGCCTACGAGCAGTACTTC.

The V call is TRBV27, the J call TRBJ2-2; the D gene is possibly TRBD1 (7 bases). The CDR3 has 17 amino acids. The germline CDR1 and CDR2 sequences are MNHEY and SMNVEV (reference sequence). V lost 4 bases and J lost 7, with 22 bases in between. Written as DNA, the CDR3 is TGTGCCAGCAGTTGGGTTATAGGGGGCGGGGTAGGCGGGGAGCTGTTTTTT. Encoded protein: CASSWVIGGGVGGELFF.

CDR3 nucleotide sequence: TGTGCCTGGAGCCCCGGGACAGGGTCCCACGAGCAGTACTTC. Its translation: CAWSPGTGSHEQYF. V is TRBV30 and J is TRBJ2-7; 9 nucleotides match TRBD1. With 3 bases clipped from V and 5 bases from J, the junction kept 8 bases outside the gene matches. Germline CDR1 and CDR2: GTSNPN and SVGIG (reference sequence). This CDR3 has 14 residues.

This chain connects TRBV7-8 to TRBJ1-6; 8 bases fit TRBD1. The CDR3 has 18 residues. J gave up 7 bases and V 0 bases, and 11 bases lay outside the gene matches. In germline, CDR1 is SGHVS, CDR2 FQNEAQ. The CDR3 region is CASSLARVGQGGNSPLHF. The DNA of the CDR3 is TGTGCCAGCAGCTTAGCGAGGGTAGGACAGGGCGGGAATTCACCCCTCCACTTT.

This sequence joins TRBV6-4 and TRBJ2-2; 8 nucleotides line up with TRBD1. From germline, CDR1 is MRHNA and CDR2 SNTAGT. V gave up 2 bases and J gave up 1 base; unmatched junction bases: 15. This CDR3 is 20 amino acids long. The CDR3 here is CASSDALRTGIIGNTGELFF. As DNA, the CDR3 is TGTGCCAGCAGTGACGCCCTCCGGACAGGGATAATTGGGAACACCGGGGAGCTGTTTTTT.

V usage is TRBV4-1 and J usage is TRBJ1-2; the D is unclear. The CDR3 consists of 15 residues. With 1 base removed from V and 4 bases from J, the gap between germline ends came to 13 bases. CDR1 and CDR2 from the germline V gene are MGHRA and YSYEKL. The chain's CDR3 is CASSQGRAEGYGYTF. The DNA of the CDR3 is TGCGCCAGCAGCCAAGGGCGGGCCGAGGGCTATGGCTACACCTTC.

V and J are TRBV18 and TRBJ2-7; D perhaps matches TRBD2 (6 bases). Between the trimmed V and J ends, which lost 0 bases and 3 bases, there was a span of 9 bases. Germline values: CDR1 KGHSH, CDR2 LQKENI. The CDR3 loop spans 14 amino acids. The CDR3 DNA sequence: TGTGCCAGCTCACCACCCGGGACTTACTACGAGCAGTACTTC. Residues: CASSPPGTYYEQYF.

This clone is a singleton in its sample. The J gene is TRBJ1-2, the V gene TRBV9; TRBD1 might be the D (5 bases). The CDR3 has 12 residues. V was clipped by 4 bases and J by 5 bases, with 9 bases between them. Germline values: CDR1 SGDLS, CDR2 YYNGEE. The CDR3 protein is CASSPQGYGYTF. The CDR3 bases are TGTGCCAGCAGCCCTCAGGGTTATGGCTACACCTTC.

V usage is TRBV5-1 and J usage is TRBJ2-6; TRBD1 agrees at 8 bases. V shed 3 bases, J shed 2 bases, and the junction held 7 bases outside the gene matches. CDR1 SGHRS and CDR2 YFSETQ come from the germline V gene. The CDR3 is 17 amino acids. The CDR3 DNA follows: TGCGCCAGCAGCTCGCCGGACAGGGTGACTGGGGCCAACGTCCTGACTTTC. This sequence encodes CASSSPDRVTGANVLTF.

The chain links TRBV2 to TRBJ2-1; 8 bases fit TRBD1. The CDR3 contains 15 residues. The V segment lost 2 bases and the J segment 5 bases; nucleotides outside the gene matches: 5. Per the germline V gene, CDR1 is SNHLY and CDR2 is FYNNEI. CDR3: CASSERTGRNNEQFF. The CDR3 coding sequence is TGTGCCAGCAGTGAAAGGACAGGGAGAAACAATGAGCAGTTCTTC.

The J gene is TRBJ2-1, the V gene TRBV5-1, with D maybe TRBD2 (6 bases). Germline-derived CDR1 and CDR2 are SGHRS and YFSETQ. Trimming shortened V by 4 bases and J by 0 bases, and 11 bases separated the two germline ends. CDR3 size: 15 residues. CDR3 DNA: TGCGCCAGCAGCCGGGACTTAAGCTCCTACAATGAGCAGTTCTTC. It yields the protein CASSRDLSSYNEQFF.

The CDR3 is CASSVGLRGSTDTQYF. DNA for the CDR3: TGTGCCAGCAGCGTAGGTTTACGAGGTAGCACAGATACGCAGTATTTT. This chain joins TRBV9 and TRBJ2-3; D is undetermined. Germline lookup yields CDR1 SGDLS and CDR2 YYNGEE. The CDR3 runs to 16 residues. Trimming cost V 0 bases and J 0 bases, with 11 bases left between them.

The rearrangement joins TRBV6-5 to TRBJ2-1, with 11 nucleotides matching TRBD2. The germline V gene encodes CDR1 MNHEY and CDR2 SVGAGI. V lost 5 bases, J lost 9 bases, and 9 bases stayed unmatched. CDR3 length equals 15 residues. The CDR3 here is CASSLIAGGRSEQFF. CDR3 DNA: TGTGCCAGCAGTCTTATAGCGGGGGGGCGTAGTGAGCAGTTCTTC.